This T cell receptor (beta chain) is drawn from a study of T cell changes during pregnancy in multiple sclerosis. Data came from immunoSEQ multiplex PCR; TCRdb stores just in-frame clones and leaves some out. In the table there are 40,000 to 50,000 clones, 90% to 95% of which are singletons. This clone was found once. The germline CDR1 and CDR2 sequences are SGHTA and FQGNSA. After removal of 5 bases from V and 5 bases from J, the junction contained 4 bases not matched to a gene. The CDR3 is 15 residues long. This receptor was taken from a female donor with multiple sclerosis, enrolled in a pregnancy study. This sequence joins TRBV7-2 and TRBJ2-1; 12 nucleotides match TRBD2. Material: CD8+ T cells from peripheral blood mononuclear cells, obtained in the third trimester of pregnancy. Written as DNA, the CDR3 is TGTGCCAGCAGCATCACTAGCGGGAGGAACAATGAGCAGTTCTTC. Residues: CASSITSGRNNEQFF.